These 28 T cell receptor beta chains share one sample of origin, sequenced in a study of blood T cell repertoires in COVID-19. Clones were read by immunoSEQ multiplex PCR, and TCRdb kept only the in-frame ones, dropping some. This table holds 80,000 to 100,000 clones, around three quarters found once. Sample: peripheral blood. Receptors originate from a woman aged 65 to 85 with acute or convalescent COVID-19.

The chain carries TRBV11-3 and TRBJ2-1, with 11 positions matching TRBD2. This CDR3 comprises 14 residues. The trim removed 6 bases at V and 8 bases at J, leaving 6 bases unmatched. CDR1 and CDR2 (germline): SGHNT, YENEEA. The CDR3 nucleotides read TGTGCCAGCAGTACTAGCGGGAGCGTCTATGAGCAGTTCTTC. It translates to CASSTSGSVYEQFF.

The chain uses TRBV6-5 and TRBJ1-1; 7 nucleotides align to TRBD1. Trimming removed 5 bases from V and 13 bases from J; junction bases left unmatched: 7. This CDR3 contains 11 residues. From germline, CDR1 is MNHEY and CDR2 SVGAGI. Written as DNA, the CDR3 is TGTGCCAGCAGTAAACAGGGGAGAGGTTTCTTT. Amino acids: CASSKQGRGFF.

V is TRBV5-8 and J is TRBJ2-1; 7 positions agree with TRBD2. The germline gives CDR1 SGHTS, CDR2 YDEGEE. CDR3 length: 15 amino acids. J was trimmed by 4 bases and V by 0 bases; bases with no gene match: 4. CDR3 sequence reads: CASSLGLAAYNEQFF. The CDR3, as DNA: TGTGCCAGCAGCTTGGGCCTAGCGGCGTACAATGAGCAGTTCTTC.

In DNA form, the CDR3 reads TGTGCTAACCCGGGGGGGGTCTCACCCCTCCACTTT. It yields the protein CANPGGVSPLHF. The chain couples TRBV19 to TRBJ1-6; TRBD1 might be the D (5 bases). Per germline, CDR1 LNHDA and CDR2 SQIVND (reference sequence). The CDR3 extends over 12 amino acids.

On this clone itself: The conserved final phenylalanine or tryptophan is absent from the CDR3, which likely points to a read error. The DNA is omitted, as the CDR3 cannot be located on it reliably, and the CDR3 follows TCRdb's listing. The CDR3 is CASSSDPSGGGV. The gene calls are TRBV7-9 and TRBJ2-3; TRBD2, the table's D call, lacks a check against the DNA. Ends included, the CDR3 has 12 residues. Germline CDR1 reads SEHNR; CDR2 reads FQNEAQ (reference sequence).

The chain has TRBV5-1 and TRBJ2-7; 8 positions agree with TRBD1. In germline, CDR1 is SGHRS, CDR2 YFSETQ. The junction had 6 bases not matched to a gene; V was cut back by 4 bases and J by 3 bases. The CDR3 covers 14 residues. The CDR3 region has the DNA TGCGCCAGCAGCCGGACAGGGATGAGCTACGAGCAGTACTTC. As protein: CASSRTGMSYEQYF.

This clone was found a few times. The CDR3, as DNA: TGTGCCAGCAGCCAAGGACAGGCAGGGGGTGAAAAACTGTTTTTT. Protein: CASSQGQAGGEKLFF. The chain is built from TRBV4-2 and TRBJ1-4; 7 positions agree with TRBD1. Germline values: CDR1 LGHNA, CDR2 YNFKEQ. J lost 7 bases, V lost 1 base, and 6 bases had no gene match. There are 15 residues in the CDR3.

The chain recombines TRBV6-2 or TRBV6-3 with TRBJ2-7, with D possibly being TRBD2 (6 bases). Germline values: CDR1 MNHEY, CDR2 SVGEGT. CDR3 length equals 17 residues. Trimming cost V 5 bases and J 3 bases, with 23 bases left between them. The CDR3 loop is CASSTYRESGGSYEQYF. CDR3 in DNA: TGTGCCAGCAGTACTTATCGGGAGAGTGGAGGTAGCTACGAGCAGTACTTC.

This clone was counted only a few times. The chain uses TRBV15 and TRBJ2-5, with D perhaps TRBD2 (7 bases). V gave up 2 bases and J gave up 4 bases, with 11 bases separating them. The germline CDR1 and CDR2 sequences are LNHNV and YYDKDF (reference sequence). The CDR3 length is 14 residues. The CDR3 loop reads CATSRRGGLETQYF. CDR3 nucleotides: TGTGCCACCAGCAGAAGGGGGGGCTTAGAGACCCAGTACTTC.

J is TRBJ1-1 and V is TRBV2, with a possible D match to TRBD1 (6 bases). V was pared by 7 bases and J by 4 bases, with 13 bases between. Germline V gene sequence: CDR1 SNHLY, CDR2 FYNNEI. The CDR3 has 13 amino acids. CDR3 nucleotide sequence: TGTGCCAGCACTAACAGGGCGGGCACTGAAGCTTTCTTT. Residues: CASTNRAGTEAFF.

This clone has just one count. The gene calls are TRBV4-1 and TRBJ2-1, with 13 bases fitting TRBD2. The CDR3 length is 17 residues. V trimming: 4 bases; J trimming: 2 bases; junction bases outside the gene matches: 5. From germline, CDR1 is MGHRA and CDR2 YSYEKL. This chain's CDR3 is CASSPLLAGGTYNEQFF. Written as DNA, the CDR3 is TGCGCCAGCAGCCCCCTACTAGCGGGAGGGACCTACAATGAGCAGTTCTTC.

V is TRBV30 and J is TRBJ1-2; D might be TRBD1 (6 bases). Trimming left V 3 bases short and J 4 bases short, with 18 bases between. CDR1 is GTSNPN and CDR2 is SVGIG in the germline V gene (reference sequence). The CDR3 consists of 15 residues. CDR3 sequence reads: CAWSPTRQAIYGYTF. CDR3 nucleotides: TGTGCCTGGAGCCCAACCAGACAGGCAATCTATGGCTACACCTTC.

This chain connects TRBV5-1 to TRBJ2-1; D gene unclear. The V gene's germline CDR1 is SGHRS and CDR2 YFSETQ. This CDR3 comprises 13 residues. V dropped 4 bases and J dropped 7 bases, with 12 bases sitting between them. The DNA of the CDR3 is TGCGCCAGCAGCGGGCTGTCTTGGAATGAGCAGTTCTTC. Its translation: CASSGLSWNEQFF.

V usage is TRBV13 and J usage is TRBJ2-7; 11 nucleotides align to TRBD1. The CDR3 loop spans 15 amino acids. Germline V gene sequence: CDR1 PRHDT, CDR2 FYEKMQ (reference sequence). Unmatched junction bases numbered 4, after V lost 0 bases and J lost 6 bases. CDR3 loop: CASSLGGTGGSEQYF. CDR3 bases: TGTGCCAGCAGCTTAGGCGGGACAGGGGGTAGCGAGCAGTACTTC.

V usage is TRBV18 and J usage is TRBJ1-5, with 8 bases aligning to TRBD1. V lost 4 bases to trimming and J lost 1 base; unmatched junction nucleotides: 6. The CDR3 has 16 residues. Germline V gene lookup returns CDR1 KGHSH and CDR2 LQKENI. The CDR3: CASSQGQGWSNQPQHF. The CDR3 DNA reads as TGTGCCAGCTCACAAGGACAGGGCTGGAGCAATCAGCCCCAGCATTTT.

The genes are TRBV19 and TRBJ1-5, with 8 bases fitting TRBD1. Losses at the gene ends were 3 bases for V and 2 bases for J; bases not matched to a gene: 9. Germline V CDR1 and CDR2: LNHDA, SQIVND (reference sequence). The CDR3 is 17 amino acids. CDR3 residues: CASSIRSGGKGNQPQHF. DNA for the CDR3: TGTGCCAGTAGTATTCGTTCAGGGGGCAAGGGCAATCAGCCCCAGCATTTT.

CDR3 sequence (DNA): TGTGCCATCAGGGGAGACTGGAACACTGAAGCTTTCTTT. Translation gives CAIRGDWNTEAFF. The chain uses TRBV10-3 and TRBJ1-1; D remains ambiguous. The germline gives CDR1 ENHRY, CDR2 SYGVKD. Deletions cut 6 bases from V and 1 base from J, with 9 bases between. There are 13 residues in the CDR3.

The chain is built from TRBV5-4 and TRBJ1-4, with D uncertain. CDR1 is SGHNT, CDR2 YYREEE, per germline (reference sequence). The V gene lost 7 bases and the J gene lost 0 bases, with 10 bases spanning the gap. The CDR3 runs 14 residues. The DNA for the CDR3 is TGTGCCAGCGTGGGCGCCTCAACTAATGAAAAACTGTTTTTT. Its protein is CASVGASTNEKLFF.

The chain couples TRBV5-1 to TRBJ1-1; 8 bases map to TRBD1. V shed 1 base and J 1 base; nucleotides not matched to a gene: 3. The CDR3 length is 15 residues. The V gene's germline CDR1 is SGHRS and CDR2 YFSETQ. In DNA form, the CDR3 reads TGCGCCAGCAGCTTGACCGGGACAGGGAACACTGAAGCTTTCTTT. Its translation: CASSLTGTGNTEAFF.

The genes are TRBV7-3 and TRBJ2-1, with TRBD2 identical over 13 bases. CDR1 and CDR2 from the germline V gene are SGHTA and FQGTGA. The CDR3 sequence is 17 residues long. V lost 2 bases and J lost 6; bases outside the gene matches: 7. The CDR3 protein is CASSLGQLAGGSNEQFF. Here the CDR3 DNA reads TGTGCCAGCAGCTTAGGGCAACTAGCGGGAGGGTCCAATGAGCAGTTCTTC.

The CDR3 region is CATSPGQMGKNIQYF. Written as DNA, the CDR3 is TGTGCCACCAGCCCGGGACAGATGGGCAAAAACATTCAGTACTTC. This sequence joins TRBV15 and TRBJ2-4; 7 bases are a match to TRBD1. The J segment lost 3 bases and the V segment lost 5 bases, leaving 7 bases of the junction unmatched. The germline CDR1 and CDR2 sequences are LNHNV and YYDKDF (reference sequence). This CDR3 contains 15 residues.

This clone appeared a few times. CDR3 sequence (DNA): TGCGCCAGCAGCCAAGAGGGGCAGGGGTGCCCCACCTACGAGCAGTACTTC. Its translation is CASSQEGQGCPTYEQYF. J is TRBJ2-7 and V is TRBV4-1; maybe TRBD1 (6 bases). CDR1 is MGHRA, CDR2 YSYEKL, per germline. This CDR3 is built from 17 residues. Trimming left V 0 bases short and J 2 bases short, with 17 bases between.

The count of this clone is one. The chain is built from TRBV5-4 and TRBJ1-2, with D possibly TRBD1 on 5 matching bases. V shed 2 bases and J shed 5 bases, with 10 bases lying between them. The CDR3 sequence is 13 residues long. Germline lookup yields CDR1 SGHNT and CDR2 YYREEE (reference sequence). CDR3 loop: CASSLGAAYGYTF. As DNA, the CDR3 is TGTGCCAGCAGCTTAGGGGCCGCTTATGGCTACACCTTC.

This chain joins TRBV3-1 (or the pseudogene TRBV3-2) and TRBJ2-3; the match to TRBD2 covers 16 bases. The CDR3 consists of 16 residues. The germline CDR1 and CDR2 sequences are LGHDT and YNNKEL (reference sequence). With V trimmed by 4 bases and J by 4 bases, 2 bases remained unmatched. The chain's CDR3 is CASSPGTSGGADTQYF. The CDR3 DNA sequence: TGTGCCAGCAGCCCCGGGACTAGCGGGGGGGCAGATACGCAGTATTTT.

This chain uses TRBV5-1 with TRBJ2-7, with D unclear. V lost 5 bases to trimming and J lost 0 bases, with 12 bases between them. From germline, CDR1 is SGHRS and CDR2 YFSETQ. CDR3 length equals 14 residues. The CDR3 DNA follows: TGCGCCAGCAGGTTAGCCCCTAGCTCCTACGAGCAGTACTTC. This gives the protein CASRLAPSSYEQYF.

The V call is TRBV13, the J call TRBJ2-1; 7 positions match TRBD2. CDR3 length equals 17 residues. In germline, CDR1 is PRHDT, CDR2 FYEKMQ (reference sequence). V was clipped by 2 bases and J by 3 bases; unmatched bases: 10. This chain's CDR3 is CASSLSAGVADYNEQFF. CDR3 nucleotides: TGTGCCAGCAGCTTAAGTGCGGGGGTAGCGGACTACAATGAGCAGTTCTTC. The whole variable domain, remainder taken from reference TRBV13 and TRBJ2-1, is AAGVIQSPRHLIKEKRETATLKCYPIPRHDTVYWYQQGPGQDPQFLISFYEKMQSDKGSIPDRFSAQQFSDYHSELNMSSLELGDSALYFCASSLSAGVADYNEQFFGPGTRLTVL.

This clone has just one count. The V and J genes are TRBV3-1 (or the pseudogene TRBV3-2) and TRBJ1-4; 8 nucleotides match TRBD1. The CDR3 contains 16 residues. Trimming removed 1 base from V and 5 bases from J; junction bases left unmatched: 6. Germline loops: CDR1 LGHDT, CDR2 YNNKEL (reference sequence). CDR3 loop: CASSQGDRIGNEKLFF. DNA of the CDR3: TGTGCCAGCAGCCAAGGGGACAGGATTGGGAATGAAAAACTGTTTTTT.

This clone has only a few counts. The CDR3 bases are TGTGCCAGCAGCTTGGGAAGGGACAGGGGATTATCACCCCTCCACTTT. Residues: CASSLGRDRGLSPLHF. The chain recombines TRBV5-4 with TRBJ1-6, with 10 bases that match TRBD1. Per the germline V gene, CDR1 is SGHNT and CDR2 is YYREEE (reference sequence). The ends lost 0 bases at V and 10 bases at J; junction bases unmatched: 7. The CDR3 has 16 residues.